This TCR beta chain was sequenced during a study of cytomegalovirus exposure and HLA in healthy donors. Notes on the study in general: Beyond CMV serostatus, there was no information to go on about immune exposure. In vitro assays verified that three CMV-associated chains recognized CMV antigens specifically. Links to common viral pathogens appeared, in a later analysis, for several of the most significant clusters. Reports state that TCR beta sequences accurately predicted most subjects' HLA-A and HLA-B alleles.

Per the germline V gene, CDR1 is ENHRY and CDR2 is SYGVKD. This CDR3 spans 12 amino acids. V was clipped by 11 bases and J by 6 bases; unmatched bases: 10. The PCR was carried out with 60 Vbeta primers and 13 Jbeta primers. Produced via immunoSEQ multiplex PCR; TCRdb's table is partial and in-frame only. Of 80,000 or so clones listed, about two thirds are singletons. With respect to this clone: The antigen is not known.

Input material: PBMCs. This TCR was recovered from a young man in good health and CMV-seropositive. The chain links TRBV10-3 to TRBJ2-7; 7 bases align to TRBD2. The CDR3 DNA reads TGTGCCTCTGGGGCGGGAGAAGTCGAGCAGTACTTC. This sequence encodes CASGAGEVEQYF.